Listed below are T cell receptor beta chains from one sample, sequenced in a study of read filtering for tumor transcriptome and immune sequencing. From the reads, TCRdb called clonotypes with MiXCR, one entry per CDR3 protein. Of fewer than 150,000 distinct CDR3 sequences detected, 10% to 15% appear once; the ten largest clones hold 11%. What was sequenced was a population of CD138-negative cells sorted from bone marrow. The receptors here all came from a donor aged 40 or older with multiple myeloma. CDR3s include the opening cysteine and the closing phenylalanine or tryptophan. Fields, in order: J gene, clone size, V gene, D gene, CDR3 DNA, CDR3 protein. D genes are given only for firm matches. Clone size is given for some rows only: seen once, a few or many times, or a class if the clone is expanded.

TRBJ2-3 | many | TRBV10-1 | . | TGCGCCAGCAGTGAGTCGGGAGGCTACACAGATACGCAGTATTTT | CASSESGGYTDTQYF
TRBJ2-7 | many | TRBV20-1 | TRBD2 | TGCAGTGCTAGTTTTCCTGCGGGAGGGAAGGTGGAGCAGTACTTC | CSASFPAGGKVEQYF
TRBJ2-2 | many | TRBV5-1 | . | TGCGCCAGCAGCTTGGGAGAGGACACCGGGGAGCTGTTTTTT | CASSLGEDTGELFF
TRBJ2-5 | . | TRBV7-2 | TRBD2 | TGTGCCAGCAGCTTTCCCGGGACTAGCGGGAGGGTGAGCCAAGAGACCCAGTACTTC | CASSFPGTSGRVSQETQYF
TRBJ2-1 | many | TRBV7-2 | . | TGTGCCAGCAGCTTAGCGAGCGGATACAATGAGCAGTTCTTC | CASSLASGYNEQFF
TRBJ2-6 | many | TRBV2 | . | TGTGCCAGCAGTGTAACAGGGGCCAACGTCCTGACTTTC | CASSVTGANVLTF
TRBJ2-1 | many | TRBV5-1 | . | TGCGCCAGCAGCCTTTCTGAACCACCCAATGAGCAGTTCTTC | CASSLSEPPNEQFF
TRBJ2-4 | many | TRBV5-1 | TRBD1 | TGCGCCAGCAGCTTGGAGGGGACAGGACATCAAAACATTCAGTACTTC | CASSLEGTGHQNIQYF
TRBJ2-7 | many | TRBV7-2 | . | TGTGCCAGCAGCTTAGTGGGGGAAGGCCTCCCCTACGAGCAGTACTTC | CASSLVGEGLPYEQYF
TRBJ2-3 | . | TRBV10-2 | TRBD1 | TGCGCCAGCAGAGAGGGACAGAACACAGATACGCAATATTTT | CASREGQNTDTQYF
TRBJ2-2 | many | TRBV29-1 | TRBD1 | TGCAGCGTTGGTTCGAAGGGACAGGGGGACACCGGGGAGCTGTTTTTT | CSVGSKGQGDTGELFF
TRBJ2-1 | many | TRBV5-1 | . | TGCGCCAGCAGGAGTACAGGGGAGGTCCGCAATGAGCAGTTCTTC | CASRSTGEVRNEQFF
TRBJ1-5 | many | TRBV6-1 | TRBD1 | TGTGCCAGCAGCGCAGACAGGGGGCCTGATCAGCCCCAGCATTTT | CASSADRGPDQPQHF
TRBJ2-2 | few | TRBV2 | . | TGTGCCAGCAGCGACCGGGGCCCGGGCACCGGGGAGCTGTTTTTT | CASSDRGPGTGELFF
TRBJ2-4 | many | TRBV11-2 | TRBD2 | TGTGCCAGCAGCTTACTACCGGGACTAGCGGGAGAGGTCAAAAACATTCAGTACTTC | CASSLLPGLAGEVKNIQYF
TRBJ1-5 | many | TRBV7-8 | TRBD1 | TGTGCCAGCAGCTTAACCCCCGGGGCCGGGACAGGGGGACAGCCCCAGCATTTT | CASSLTPGAGTGGQPQHF
TRBJ1-2 | many | TRBV29-1 | TRBD1 | TGCAGCGTTGAAGATCGGGGACAGACCGGCTACACCTTC | CSVEDRGQTGYTF
TRBJ2-1 | many | TRBV5-1 | TRBD2 | TGCGCCAGCAGCTTGGTTTTAGCGGGAACCAATGAGCAGTTCTTC | CASSLVLAGTNEQFF
TRBJ2-5 | many | TRBV6-5 | . | TGTGCCAGCAGTGGGGACACTTACCAAGAGACCCAGTACTTC | CASSGDTYQETQYF
TRBJ2-7 | many | TRBV6-2/TRBV6-3 | . | TGTGCCAGCAGGAGCTCCTACGAGCAGTACTTC | CASRSSYEQYF
TRBJ2-7 | many | TRBV20-1 | TRBD2 | TGCAGTGCAGCACAAGCGGGAGGGGGCGAGCAGTACTTC | CSAAQAGGGEQYF
TRBJ2-3 | few | TRBV11-1 | TRBD2 | TGTGCCAGCAGCTCGGGACTACTCAACACAGATACGCAGTATTTT | CASSSGLLNTDTQYF
TRBJ1-4 | many | TRBV5-5 | . | TGTGCCAGCAGCTTCTTTGGGCAGGGTCATGAAAAACTGTTTTTT | CASSFFGQGHEKLFF
TRBJ2-1 | many | TRBV4-1 | TRBD2 | TGCGCCAGCAGCCGATTAGCGGGGGGCCTCGATATTGGTGAGCAGTTCTTC | CASSRLAGGLDIGEQFF
TRBJ2-7 | many | TRBV29-1 | TRBD1 | TGCAGCGTAGAGACCGTGGGACAGGGACCCTACGAGCAGTACTTC | CSVETVGQGPYEQYF
TRBJ2-1 | many | TRBV5-1 | . | TGCGCCAGCAGCTCGACTAGTAGGTCCTACAATGAGCAGTTCTTC | CASSSTSRSYNEQFF
TRBJ2-3 | many | TRBV9 | TRBD2 | TGTGCCAGCAGCGTAGGGGTCGGGGGGACAGATACGCAGTATTTT | CASSVGVGGTDTQYF
TRBJ1-1 | many | TRBV19 | . | TGTGCCAGTAGAGAAGACATCAACACTGAAGCTTTCTTT | CASREDINTEAFF
TRBJ2-3 | few | TRBV5-6 | TRBD2 | TGTGCCAGCAGCTTGGAGCTAGCGGGAGAGGGAGATACGCAGTATTTT | CASSLELAGEGDTQYF
TRBJ2-1 | many | TRBV29-1 | TRBD2 | TGCAGCGTTGAAGGGGTAGCGGGGAATGAGCAGTTCTTC | CSVEGVAGNEQFF
TRBJ2-7 | many | TRBV5-1 | . | TGCGCCAGCAGCTTTCTCCAGTCCTACGAGCAGTACTTC | CASSFLQSYEQYF
TRBJ2-1 | many | TRBV11-3 | TRBD1 | TGTGCCAGCAGCTCGAGGGGGCGCGGGGAGCAGTTCTTC | CASSSRGRGEQFF
TRBJ2-1 | many | TRBV7-2 | . | TGTGCCAGCAGTTTGGGGGTCGTGACTAGTTCCAATGAGCAGTTCTTC | CASSLGVVTSSNEQFF
TRBJ1-1 | many | TRBV29-1 | TRBD1 | TGCAGCGTAGATACCGGGACAGGGACCCCGTACACTGAAGCTTTCTTT | CSVDTGTGTPYTEAFF
TRBJ2-2 | . | TRBV24-1 | TRBD2 | TGTGCCACCAGTGACCCAAGCGGGGGGGACACCGGGGAGCTGTTTTTT | CATSDPSGGDTGELFF